The 4 T cell receptor beta chains given below trace back to one sample, sequenced in a study of T cell therapy after organ transplantation. TCRdb keeps only in-frame clones here, not all; method: immunoSEQ multiplex PCR. Of 20,000 or so clones in the sample, roughly 84% are singletons; the top ten hold 30% to 45%. These receptors are not linked to any known antigen. Noted time point: 20-29 weeks after completion of therapy. The sequences come from CD8+ T cells from blood, collected after autologous CMV-specific T cell therapy. These TCRs come from a human patient who had received a solid organ transplant and had CMV disease. Part of the T cell pool may stem from the graft donor.

This chain links TRBV27 with TRBJ1-1; D call uncertain. This CDR3 has 13 amino acids. Trimming shortened V by 8 bases and J by 2 bases, and 12 bases separated the two germline ends. The germline V gene has CDR1 MNHEY and CDR2 SMNVEV (reference sequence). The CDR3 sequence is CASRVGFNTEAFF. Written as DNA, the CDR3 is TGTGCCAGCCGGGTCGGCTTTAACACTGAAGCTTTCTTT.

The genes are TRBV6-5 and TRBJ1-1; weak D call: TRBD1 (6 bases). The V gene's germline CDR1 is MNHEY and CDR2 SVGAGI. The CDR3 is 14 residues long. Deletions cut 6 bases from V and 0 bases from J, with 11 bases between. CDR3 region: CASSPGDMNTEAFF. CDR3 bases: TGTGCCAGCAGCCCAGGGGATATGAACACTGAAGCTTTCTTT.

This chain links TRBV4-2 with TRBJ2-2; no firm D call. The germline V and J ends were trimmed by 0 bases and 5 bases, with 10 bases remaining between them. This CDR3 comprises 15 residues. The V gene's germline CDR1 is LGHNA and CDR2 YNFKEQ. The CDR3 loop is CASSQDQFWTGELFF. CDR3 DNA: TGTGCCAGCAGCCAAGATCAGTTTTGGACCGGGGAGCTGTTTTTT.

V is TRBV10-2 and J is TRBJ2-7; D is unresolved. CDR3 length: 11 amino acids. The germline CDR1 and CDR2 sequences are WSHSY and SAAADI. The V end was cut by 5 bases, the J end by 3 bases, with 5 bases between. The CDR3 loop reads CASSIVYEQYF. Written as DNA, the CDR3 is TGCGCCAGCAGTATCGTCTACGAGCAGTACTTC.